This T cell receptor (beta chain) was sequenced for a study of blood T cell repertoires in COVID-19 (dated by TCRdb to between 2020 and 2021). Study-wide context: Samples covering the acute and convalescent phases of COVID-19 were provided by collaborators in the United States, Italy and Spain. The prospective study material was composed of cDNA or gDNA derived from T cells, B-cell-depleted T cells, or PBMCs. Subjects who had been exposed to COVID-19, were actively infected with it, or had recovered from it provided the deeply sampled blood TCRbeta repertoires that made up the dataset. The repertoires were released in a freely available public database meant as a resource for research on the immune response to SARS-CoV-2. The samples were drawn from two sources: the first 160 participants of the ongoing ImmuneRACE study, and 1,254 subjects contributed by 6 global collaborators. A de-identified subject ID, COVID-19 status, age in years and sex were almost always included in the sample metadata. Where available, HLA class I and class II types were taken from metadata supplied by the sample provider and were not determined by assay-based typing. Overall study results and their limits: The quantity of clinical and demographic metadata differed by source and by participant and was supplied without curation.

TCRbeta CDR3 regions were amplified from genomic DNA using the immunoSEQ Assay, a bias-controlled multiplex PCR. On the authors' methods: The number of nucleated cells in each sample was estimated from the amplification of reference gene primers within the assay. Sequence reads were collapsed and filtered to measure the absolute abundance of every unique TCRbeta CDR3 rearrangement. For each sample, productive Simpson clonality was calculated by taking the square root of Simpson's diversity index across productive rearrangements. TCRdb's version of the immuneACCESS table is confined to in-frame rearrangements and falls short of the full clone set. An unresolved V gene accounts for under half of the shortfall where checked; the remainder is of unknown origin. V, J and clone size derive from that table, while D and trimming were established from the DNA sequence. The sample has 97,000 or so clones on record, approximately 90% of them singletons. The biggest ten clones account for roughly 5.6% of the sample.

For this clone: Its binding antigen is unknown. Nothing much larger sits one base from this clone, and base qualities are not available.

One collaborating source in Seattle enrolled patients while the patients were actively infected and followed the patients over time throughout the course of disease. The collaborating institutions used their own protocols to collect whole blood in K2EDTA tubes. For TCRbeta analysis, collaborators shipped samples in one of three forms: frozen whole blood, isolated PBMCs, or DNA extracted from either of those sample types. Including the terminal cysteine and phenylalanine, the CDR3 comprises 15 residues. The entry retains the CDR3 DNA only, 45 bases that are in frame from base 1. The germline V gene gives CDR1 as MRHNA and CDR2 as SNTAGT. Here V drops 4 bases and J drops 4 bases, and the junction holds 9 bases not matched to any gene.

The sequenced material came from peripheral blood. The receptor comes from a woman between 45 and 65 years old with COVID-19, enrolled during active disease. This chain joins TRBV6-4 to TRBJ2-7, with TRBD1 matching 8 junction bases. The CDR3 reads as follows: CASSARDRGRYEQYF. In nucleotides, the sequence is TGTGCCAGCAGTGCAAGAGACAGGGGCCGATACGAGCAGTACTTC.